Below, one TCR beta chain is given with its context. In its sample, this clone was seen a few times. The antigen it recognizes is unknown. Qualities for individual bases were not recorded, and no much larger clone is one base off. The identical CDR3 is also encoded by other nucleotide sequences in the sample. The CDR3 runs 14 residues from the cysteine to the phenylalanine. The DNA shown is the 42-base CDR3, in frame from base 1. V loses 4 bases, J loses 3 bases, and the germline ends lie 14 bases apart. Looking up the germline V gene yields CDR1 SGHRS and CDR2 YFSETQ. From each donor, a single peripheral blood sample of roughly 0.11 L on average was drawn into heparinised tubes. Naive, central memory, regulatory and stem cell-like memory CD4+ T cells were sorted on a BD FACSAria II using a panel including CD45RO, CCR7, CD25, CD127, CD95 and CD27. A purity above 95% was achieved for all sorted populations. Right away, PBMCs were isolated by Lymphoprep density gradient centrifugation and were stained directly, with no culture step. So that batch effects would be minimized, each experiment stained and sorted samples in pairs, pairing one healthy donor with one patient.

The data originate from a study of beta chain features in type 1 diabetes (dated by TCRdb to the late 2010s). With respect to the entire study: Mean age, gender distribution, total cell number and subset yield did not differ between patients and healthy donors. A total of roughly 99 million sorted cells were examined across all samples, and the number of cells per subset was strongly correlated with RNA yield. In the study, recently diagnosed type 1 diabetes patients and matched healthy donors were compared on the TCRB repertoires of their sorted circulating CD4+ T cell subsets. Regulatory and stem cell-like memory subsets were obtained from only 8 patients and roughly eight healthy donors, while naive and central memory subsets were obtained from all 30 or so donors.

The High Capacity cDNA Reverse Transcription Kit was used to reverse transcribe all of the isolated RNA, meaning that expressed TCRB transcripts were what got sequenced. Deep immunoSEQ sequencing was applied to naive, central memory and regulatory T cell samples, giving an average of around 3.8 million total reads per sample. Sorted cells were lysed in RLT buffer and RNA was extracted with DNase-treated RNeasy Micro or Mini kits, depending on cell number. Each cell subset was processed on its own to prevent cross-contamination, while patient and healthy donor samples were processed together. The immunoSEQ multiplex PCR was used to amplify TCRB sequences from cDNA, generating 87-bp fragments that spanned the CDR3 region. Sequencing of the amplicons was done on the Illumina HiSeq platform. The authors' pipeline ran thus. PCR bias was corrected computationally using synthetic template baselines, and reads within Hamming distance 2 were collapsed, with unmergeable singletons discarded. Reads were aligned against IMGT to assign V, D and J genes, CDR3 length and insertions or deletions at six rearrangement sites. Within each subset, clonotype counts were normalized to sorted cell number, after which true diversity and Gini coefficients were computed with the tcR R package. Repertoire sharing was quantified using the overlap coefficient calculated on TCRB nucleotide sequences. In its TCRdb copy, this immuneACCESS table keeps in-frame sequences only and misses some clones. Where compared with another copy, unresolved V genes explain less than half of these, and the others have no known cause. That table supplies the V and J calls and clone size; D and trimming were determined from the DNA. Present in this sample are roughly 300,000 clones, less than 10% of which were seen just once. The ten largest account for less than 0.5% of the sample.

What the work shows at the level of the full study, not this receptor alone: Because cDNA was sequenced instead of genomic DNA, highly expressing activated cells could be over-represented, though the groups showed no difference in activation or CD3 levels. Naive, central memory and regulatory TCRB repertoires appeared to be more similar among patients than among healthy donors. At VDJ recombination sites, patients with type 1 diabetes made fewer insertions and deleted more nucleotides, a pattern implying thymic rearrangement abnormalities. In all four CD4+ subsets, TCRB CDR3 length was moderately but significantly shorter in type 1 diabetes patients. Shorter templates might have been favored by PCR, but patient and control samples were amplified and corrected together, so both groups would have been affected equally by any skew. Because small numbers of individuals were included in the HLA sub-analyses, any influence of HLA type on TCRB rearrangement was left unresolved.

The receptor's source is a woman aged 18-30 years in good health. The receptor chain draws on TRBV5-1 and TRBJ2-7; a tentative D call is TRBD1 (5 bases match). Sequencing was performed on central memory CD4+ T cells from blood. In nucleotides, the sequence is TGCGCCAGCAGCCCCGACCCTGACAGCTACGAGCAGTACTTC. The resulting protein is CASSPDPDSYEQYF. Here the CDR3 is joined to the reference TRBV5-1 and TRBJ2-7 genes, and the full variable domain is: KAGVTQTPRYLIKTRGQQVTLSCSPISGHRSVSWYQQTPGQGLQFLFEYFSETQRNKGNFPGRFSGRQFSNSRSEMNVSTLELGDSALYLCASSPDPDSYEQYFGPGTRLTVT.